These T cell receptor beta chains were read from a single sample in a study of blood T cells in healthy people across ages. One entry per CDR3 protein, called by TCRdb with MiXCR from the 5' RACE reads. The repertoire holds just under 750,000 distinct CDR3 sequences, with over 20% as singletons. The sample taken for sequencing was blood. Receptors originate from a man aged 65 to 85 in good health. The CDR3 runs from the conserved cysteine through the conserved F or W. The D gene is left open where the match is weak. The size entry is marked missing in some rows and otherwise reads once, few, many or a size class.

CDR3 DNA: TGTGCCAGCAGTCAAGGGCCCACAGATACGCAGTATTTT; CDR3 protein: CASSQGPTDTQYF; clone size: many; J gene: TRBJ2-3; D gene: .; V gene: TRBV12-3/TRBV12-4
CDR3 DNA: TGCAGTGCTAGTGGGGTTCTCGGCTACACCTTC; CDR3 protein: CSASGVLGYTF; clone size: .; J gene: TRBJ1-2; D gene: .; V gene: TRBV20-1
CDR3 DNA: TGTGTCAGCAGCACCCCTCTAGCGGGGACCTACAATGAGCAGTTCTTC; CDR3 protein: CVSSTPLAGTYNEQFF; clone size: .; J gene: TRBJ2-1; D gene: TRBD2; V gene: TRBV7-9
CDR3 DNA: TGTGCCAGCAGCCAAGTCAAGACAGGGATTAATTCACCCCTCCACTTT; CDR3 protein: CASSQVKTGINSPLHF; clone size: few; J gene: TRBJ1-6; D gene: TRBD1; V gene: TRBV4-2
CDR3 DNA: TGTGCCAGCAGCTCGGACGAGCGGGGGGGCCTTTCGCGTGAGCAGTTCTTC; CDR3 protein: CASSSDERGGLSREQFF; clone size: .; J gene: TRBJ2-1; D gene: TRBD2; V gene: TRBV11-2
CDR3 DNA: TGCAGTGCTAATAGTAGGCAGGGGAGGAACATTCAGTACTTC; CDR3 protein: CSANSRQGRNIQYF; clone size: few; J gene: TRBJ2-4; D gene: .; V gene: TRBV20-1
CDR3 DNA: TGCAGTGCTAGAGATCCGAGGACAGCAAATAATTCACTCCTCCACTTT; CDR3 protein: CSARDPRTANNSLLHF; clone size: .; J gene: TRBJ1-6; D gene: .; V gene: TRBV20-1
CDR3 DNA: TGTGCCAGTAGTATGGGAGGGTTCCATACGCAGTATTTT; CDR3 protein: CASSMGGFHTQYF; clone size: once; J gene: TRBJ2-3; D gene: TRBD2; V gene: TRBV19
CDR3 DNA: TGTGCCAGCAGCCCACGTTGGTCGGGTGACTACGAGCAGTACTTC; CDR3 protein: CASSPRWSGDYEQYF; clone size: .; J gene: TRBJ2-7; D gene: .; V gene: TRBV13
CDR3 DNA: TGCGCCAGCAACCATCGCCGGGGCAGGGTTGAGCAGTTCTTC; CDR3 protein: CASNHRRGRVEQFF; clone size: many; J gene: TRBJ2-1; D gene: .; V gene: TRBV10-2
CDR3 DNA: TGTGCCAGCAGTTACTCGCTTATTGTTGGGGGCAGTACGCAGTATTTT; CDR3 protein: CASSYSLIVGGSTQYF; clone size: few; J gene: TRBJ2-3; D gene: .; V gene: TRBV6-5
CDR3 DNA: TGTGCCAGCTCAGGCGGGGCCCTAGACACTGAAGCTTTCTTT; CDR3 protein: CASSGGALDTEAFF; clone size: .; J gene: TRBJ1-1; D gene: .; V gene: TRBV18
CDR3 DNA: TGTGCCAGCAGTACTGGACCGAGAATCCTCTTGGGGGCCAACGTCCTGACTTTC; CDR3 protein: CASSTGPRILLGANVLTF; clone size: .; J gene: TRBJ2-6; D gene: .; V gene: TRBV7-9
CDR3 DNA: TGTGCCAGCAGCTTAAGTTCGGGACTAGCGGGAAACAATGAGCAGTTCTTC; CDR3 protein: CASSLSSGLAGNNEQFF; clone size: .; J gene: TRBJ2-1; D gene: TRBD2; V gene: TRBV7-2
CDR3 DNA: TGTGCCAGCAGAAGTTCCCACTCTGGAAACACCATATATTTT; CDR3 protein: CASRSSHSGNTIYF; clone size: few; J gene: TRBJ1-3; D gene: .; V gene: TRBV6-7
CDR3 DNA: TGCAGCGTTGCCTGGGCGGCCGGGGAGCTGTTTTTT; CDR3 protein: CSVAWAAGELFF; clone size: .; J gene: TRBJ2-2; D gene: .; V gene: TRBV29-1
CDR3 DNA: TGCAGCGTTGAAGGGACTAGCGGACAAACAACCTACAATGAGCAGTTCTTC; CDR3 protein: CSVEGTSGQTTYNEQFF; clone size: .; J gene: TRBJ2-1; D gene: TRBD2; V gene: TRBV29-1
CDR3 DNA: TGTGCCAGCAGCTTAGAGGGGGCGAGTTACTATGGCTACACCTTC; CDR3 protein: CASSLEGASYYGYTF; clone size: .; J gene: TRBJ1-2; D gene: TRBD1; V gene: TRBV7-2
CDR3 DNA: TGTGCCAGCAGCAGGATAGCGGGAGCCGTTTACAATGAGCAGTTCTTC; CDR3 protein: CASSRIAGAVYNEQFF; clone size: few; J gene: TRBJ2-1; D gene: TRBD2; V gene: TRBV14
CDR3 DNA: TGTGCCAGCAGCTTAGGACGGGCGAACCCCTACAATGAGCAGTTCTTC; CDR3 protein: CASSLGRANPYNEQFF; clone size: .; J gene: TRBJ2-1; D gene: .; V gene: TRBV7-2
CDR3 DNA: TGCAGCGCCCGGGACATCGGAAACACCATATATTTT; CDR3 protein: CSARDIGNTIYF; clone size: .; J gene: TRBJ1-3; D gene: .; V gene: TRBV29-1
CDR3 DNA: TGTGCCAGCAGCCAGGGACTAGGATTCCAAGAGACCCAGTACTTC; CDR3 protein: CASSQGLGFQETQYF; clone size: few; J gene: TRBJ2-5; D gene: TRBD2; V gene: TRBV5-5
CDR3 DNA: TGTGCCAGCAGCTCCCGACAGGGCACAGATGCGCAGTATTTT; CDR3 protein: CASSSRQGTDAQYF; clone size: few; J gene: TRBJ2-3; D gene: TRBD1; V gene: TRBV12-3/TRBV12-4
CDR3 DNA: TGCGCCAGCAGGCCTGAAGCGGGAGGGAAGGATACGCAGTATTTT; CDR3 protein: CASRPEAGGKDTQYF; clone size: many; J gene: TRBJ2-3; D gene: TRBD2; V gene: TRBV4-3
CDR3 DNA: TGCAGTGCTAGAGATCGCTCCGGGACTAGCGGGAGAACAGATACGCAGTATTTT; CDR3 protein: CSARDRSGTSGRTDTQYF; clone size: few; J gene: TRBJ2-3; D gene: TRBD2; V gene: TRBV20-1
CDR3 DNA: TGCAGTGCTAAACCGGGACAGATGAATTCACCCCTCCACTTT; CDR3 protein: CSAKPGQMNSPLHF; clone size: .; J gene: TRBJ1-6; D gene: TRBD1; V gene: TRBV20-1
CDR3 DNA: TGTGCCAGCAGTTTAGAGGACAGAAATCATGAGCAGTTCTTC; CDR3 protein: CASSLEDRNHEQFF; clone size: few; J gene: TRBJ2-1; D gene: .; V gene: TRBV28
CDR3 DNA: TGCAGCGTTGAAGATCCGCGGGGGACGGTCTATGGCTACACCTTC; CDR3 protein: CSVEDPRGTVYGYTF; clone size: .; J gene: TRBJ1-2; D gene: .; V gene: TRBV29-1
CDR3 DNA: TGTGCCATCAGGGGCCACATAGCGGGGGACTACGAGCAGTACTTC; CDR3 protein: CAIRGHIAGDYEQYF; clone size: .; J gene: TRBJ2-7; D gene: TRBD2; V gene: TRBV10-3
CDR3 DNA: TGCGCCAGCAGCCGAGGTGCGGGATCGTACAATGAGCAGTTCTTC; CDR3 protein: CASSRGAGSYNEQFF; clone size: few; J gene: TRBJ2-1; D gene: .; V gene: TRBV4-1